The clone carrying this T cell receptor (beta chain) was seen ten or more times. These data come from a study of control samples from healthy donors and cancer patients. Here immunoSEQ multiplex PCR was the method, and the copy in TCRdb shows in-frame clones only, minus some. Found here are roughly 73,000 clones, approximately 84% of them singletons; the top ten hold over 25%. From germline, CDR1 is GTSNPN and CDR2 SVGIG (reference sequence). V lost 5 bases and J lost 8, with 15 bases in between. This CDR3 region has 13 residues. The sample was blood. The TCR originated in a man aged 45 to 65 in good health. V is TRBV30 and J is TRBJ1-4, with D possibly matching TRBD1 (5 bases). The CDR3 here is CAWGATEIEKLFF. In DNA form, the CDR3 reads TGTGCCTGGGGTGCGACAGAAATCGAAAAACTGTTTTTT.